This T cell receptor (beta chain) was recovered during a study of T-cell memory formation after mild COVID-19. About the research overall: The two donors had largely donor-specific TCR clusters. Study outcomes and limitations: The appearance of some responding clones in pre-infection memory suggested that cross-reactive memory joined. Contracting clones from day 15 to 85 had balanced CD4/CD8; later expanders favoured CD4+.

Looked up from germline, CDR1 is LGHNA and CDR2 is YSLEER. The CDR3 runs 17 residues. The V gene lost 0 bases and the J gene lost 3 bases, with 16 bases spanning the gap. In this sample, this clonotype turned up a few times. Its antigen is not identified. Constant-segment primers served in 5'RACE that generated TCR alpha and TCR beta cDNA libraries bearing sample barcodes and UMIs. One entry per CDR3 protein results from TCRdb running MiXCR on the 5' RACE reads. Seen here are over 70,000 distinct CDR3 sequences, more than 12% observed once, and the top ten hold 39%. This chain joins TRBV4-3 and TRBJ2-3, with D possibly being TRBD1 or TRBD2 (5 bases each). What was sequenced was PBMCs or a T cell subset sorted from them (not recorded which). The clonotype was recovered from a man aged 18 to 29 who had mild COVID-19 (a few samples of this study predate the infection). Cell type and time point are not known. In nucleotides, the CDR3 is TGCGCCAGCAGCCAAGAAGGTACTCGGGGCGCGACAGATACGCAGTATTTT. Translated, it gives CASSQEGTRGATDTQYF.